This T cell receptor (beta chain) was captured in a study of blood T cell repertoires in COVID-19. Study information: There were acute and convalescent COVID-19 samples, and they came from the United States, Italy and Spain. Nucleic acid was either cDNA or gDNA, and it came from T cells, B-cell-depleted T cells, or PBMCs.

Study processing details: Amplification with reference gene primers provided the estimates of nucleated cell counts. This table comes from immunoSEQ multiplex PCR, and its TCRdb copy is limited to in-frame clones, with some not included. That table furnishes V, J and clone size, whereas the DNA furnished D and trimming. In the table there are roughly 260,000 clones, approximately 87% of which are singletons. Germline V gene data show CDR1 as MDHEN and CDR2 as SYDVKM. Deletions cut 4 bases from V and 7 bases from J, with 23 bases between. This CDR3 contains 17 residues. This clonotype was obtained from a woman aged 45-65 years with acute or convalescent COVID-19. This sequence joins TRBV28 and TRBJ2-1; D may be TRBD1 (5 bases). Sequenced sample: peripheral blood. CDR3 protein: CASSSPASTVSGNEQFF. As DNA, the CDR3 is TGTGCCAGCAGTTCCCCAGCGTCGACAGTAAGTGGGAATGAGCAGTTCTTC.